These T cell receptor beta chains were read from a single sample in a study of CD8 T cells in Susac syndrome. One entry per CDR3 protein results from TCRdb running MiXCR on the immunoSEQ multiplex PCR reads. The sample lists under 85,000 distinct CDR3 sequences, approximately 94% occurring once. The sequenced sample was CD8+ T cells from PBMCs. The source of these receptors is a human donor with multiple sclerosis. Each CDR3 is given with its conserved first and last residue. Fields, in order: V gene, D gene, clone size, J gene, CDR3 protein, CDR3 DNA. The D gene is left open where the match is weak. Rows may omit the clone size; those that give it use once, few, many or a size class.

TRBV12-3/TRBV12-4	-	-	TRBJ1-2	CASTPALGEEGYGYTF	TGTGCCAGCACGCCAGCGTTAGGGGAAGAGGGCTATGGCTACACCTTC
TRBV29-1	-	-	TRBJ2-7	CSVEVGQKGPYEQYF	TGCAGCGTTGAAGTAGGACAAAAGGGGCCTTACGAGCAGTACTTC
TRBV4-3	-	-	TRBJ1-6	CASSQGSGGDSPLHF	TGCGCCAGCAGCCAAGGGTCGGGTGGGGATTCACCCCTCCACTTT
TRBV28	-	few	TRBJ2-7	CASSLIASYEQYF	TGTGCCAGCAGTTTAATAGCCTCCTACGAGCAGTACTTC
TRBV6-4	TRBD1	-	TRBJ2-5	CASSETSGGQETQYF	TGTGCCAGCAGTGAAACATCAGGGGGCCAAGAGACCCAGTACTTC
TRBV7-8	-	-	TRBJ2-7	CASSSNLYEQYF	TGTGCCAGCAGCTCCAACTTATACGAGCAGTACTTC
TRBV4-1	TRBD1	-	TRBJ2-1	CASSLSLGQGGNEQFF	TGCGCCAGCAGCCTCTCCCTAGGACAGGGGGGCAATGAGCAGTTCTTC
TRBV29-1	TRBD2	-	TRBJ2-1	CSVETSGSLGYNEQFF	TGCAGCGTTGAGACTAGCGGGAGTCTCGGGTACAATGAGCAGTTCTTC
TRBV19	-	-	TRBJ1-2	CASEGGYGYTF	TGTGCCAGTGAAGGCGGGTATGGCTACACCTTC
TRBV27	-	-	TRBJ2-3	CASSLSITDTQYF	TGTGCCAGCAGTTTATCGATCACAGATACGCAGTATTTT
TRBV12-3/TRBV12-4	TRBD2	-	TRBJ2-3	CASSLMGSGLELYF	TGTGCCAGCAGTTTAATGGGATCGGGACTAGAACTGTATTTT
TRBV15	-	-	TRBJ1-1	CATSREGNTEAFF	TGTGCCACCAGCAGAGAAGGGAACACTGAAGCTTTCTTT
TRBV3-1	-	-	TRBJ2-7	CASSHREAYEQYF	TGTGCCAGCAGCCATAGAGAGGCCTACGAGCAGTACTTC
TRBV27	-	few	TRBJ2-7	CASSLIGVPSYEQYF	TGTGCCAGCAGTTTAATCGGGGTCCCCTCCTACGAGCAGTACTTC
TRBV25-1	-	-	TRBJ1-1	CASSAIEEGEAFF	TGTGCCAGCAGCGCCATCGAGGAGGGTGAAGCTTTCTTT
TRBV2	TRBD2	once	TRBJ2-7	CASRGPGLAGSAAYEQYF	TGTGCCAGCAGGGGGCCGGGACTAGCGGGTTCGGCAGCCTACGAGCAGTACTTC
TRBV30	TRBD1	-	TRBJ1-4	CAWSVTDRGSEKLFF	TGTGCCTGGAGTGTCACTGACAGGGGATCTGAAAAACTGTTTTTT
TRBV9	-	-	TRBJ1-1	CASSPSGDYEAFF	TGTGCCAGCAGCCCTAGTGGGGACTATGAAGCTTTCTTT
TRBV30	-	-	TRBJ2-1	CAWSVQVGIGNEQFF	TGTGCCTGGAGTGTACAGGTGGGGATTGGTAATGAGCAGTTCTTC
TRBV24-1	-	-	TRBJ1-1	CATSDAGMSTEAFF	TGTGCCACCAGTGATGCAGGAATGAGCACTGAAGCTTTCTTT
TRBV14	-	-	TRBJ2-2	CASSPFVAGELFF	TGTGCCAGCAGCCCCTTCGTGGCCGGGGAGCTGTTTTTT
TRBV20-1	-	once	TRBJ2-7	CSAEDRAYEQYF	TGCAGTGCGGAGGACAGAGCCTACGAGCAGTACTTC
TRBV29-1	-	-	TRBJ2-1	CSVEGGGVYEQFF	TGCAGCGTTGAAGGGGGCGGAGTGTATGAGCAGTTCTTC
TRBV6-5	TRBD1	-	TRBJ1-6	CASSYIEGDRGYSPLHF	TGTGCCAGCAGTTATATCGAGGGGGACAGGGGTTATTCACCCCTCCACTTT
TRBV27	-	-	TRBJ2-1	CASSLGIGSGFYNEQFF	TGTGCCAGCAGTTTAGGGATTGGGTCAGGCTTCTACAATGAGCAGTTCTTC
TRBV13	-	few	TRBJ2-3	CASSRGENGADTQYF	TGTGCCAGCAGCCGTGGGGAGAACGGGGCAGATACGCAGTATTTT
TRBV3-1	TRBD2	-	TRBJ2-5	CASSPFSGGPQETQYF	TGTGCCAGCAGCCCTTTTAGCGGGGGGCCCCAAGAGACCCAGTACTTC
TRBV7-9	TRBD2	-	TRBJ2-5	CASSTSPGLADRAQETQYF	TGTGCCAGCAGCACTTCCCCGGGACTAGCGGACCGGGCTCAAGAGACCCAGTACTTC
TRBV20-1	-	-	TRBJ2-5	CSTDWEETQYF	TGCAGCACCGACTGGGAAGAGACCCAGTACTTC
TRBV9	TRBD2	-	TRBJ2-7	CASSVGGGGAYEQYF	TGTGCCAGCAGCGTAGGAGGCGGGGGGGCCTACGAGCAGTACTTC
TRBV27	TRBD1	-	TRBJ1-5	CASSGGQGEPQHF	TGTGCCAGCAGTGGGGGACAGGGAGAGCCCCAGCATTTT
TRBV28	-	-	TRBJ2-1	CASSPQEGGPIYNEQFF	TGTGCCAGCAGTCCCCAGGAGGGGGGCCCGATTTACAATGAGCAGTTCTTC
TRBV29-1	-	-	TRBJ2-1	CSVRGDYNEQFF	TGCAGCGTTAGGGGGGACTACAATGAGCAGTTCTTC
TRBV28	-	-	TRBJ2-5	CASSFVLETQYF	TGTGCCAGCAGTTTTGTTCTGGAGACCCAGTACTTC
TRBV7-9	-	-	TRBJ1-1	CASSIGPNTEAFF	TGTGCCAGCAGCATCGGCCCGAACACTGAAGCTTTCTTT
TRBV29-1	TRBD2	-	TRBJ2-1	CSVHPSGSNEQFF	TGCAGCGTTCATCCTAGCGGTTCCAATGAGCAGTTCTTC
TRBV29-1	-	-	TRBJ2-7	CSVETNGEQYF	TGCAGCGTTGAAACCAACGGCGAGCAGTACTTC
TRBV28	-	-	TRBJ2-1	CAISIENEQFF	TGTGCCATATCTATAGAGAATGAGCAGTTCTTC
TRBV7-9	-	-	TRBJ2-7	CASSLTPYEQYF	TGTGCCAGCAGCCTTACCCCATACGAGCAGTACTTC
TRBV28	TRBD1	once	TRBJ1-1	CASSIHRGTEAFF	TGTGCCAGCAGTATCCACAGGGGTACTGAAGCTTTCTTT
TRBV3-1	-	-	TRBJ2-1	CASSDALGDEQFF	TGTGCCAGCAGCGACGCCCTTGGGGATGAGCAGTTCTTC